The clone carrying this TCR beta chain was seen ten or more times. CDR1 is MNHEY and CDR2 is SMNVEV in the germline V gene (reference sequence). There are 16 residues in the CDR3. Trimming stripped 0 bases from V and 1 base from J, with 12 bases between. These data belong to a study of blood T cells in healthy people across ages. As for the study in general: Capturing about one barcoded beta molecule per two T cells was achieved by template switching.

The authors ran a second PCR of roughly 6 to 12 cycles using a sample-barcoded 5' primer and a J-beta primer mix. Each CDR3 protein gets one entry after TCRdb re-called the 5' RACE reads with MiXCR. The table records 630,000 or so distinct CDR3 sequences, roughly 32% of them present only once. This receptor was obtained from a woman of 80 years or more in good health. Sequencing was done on a sample of blood. The chain links TRBV27 to TRBJ2-5; D is undetermined. CDR3 DNA sequence: TGTGCCAGCAGTTTATCCATGTTCGAGAGCCAAGAGACCCAGTACTTC. This sequence encodes CASSLSMFESQETQYF.